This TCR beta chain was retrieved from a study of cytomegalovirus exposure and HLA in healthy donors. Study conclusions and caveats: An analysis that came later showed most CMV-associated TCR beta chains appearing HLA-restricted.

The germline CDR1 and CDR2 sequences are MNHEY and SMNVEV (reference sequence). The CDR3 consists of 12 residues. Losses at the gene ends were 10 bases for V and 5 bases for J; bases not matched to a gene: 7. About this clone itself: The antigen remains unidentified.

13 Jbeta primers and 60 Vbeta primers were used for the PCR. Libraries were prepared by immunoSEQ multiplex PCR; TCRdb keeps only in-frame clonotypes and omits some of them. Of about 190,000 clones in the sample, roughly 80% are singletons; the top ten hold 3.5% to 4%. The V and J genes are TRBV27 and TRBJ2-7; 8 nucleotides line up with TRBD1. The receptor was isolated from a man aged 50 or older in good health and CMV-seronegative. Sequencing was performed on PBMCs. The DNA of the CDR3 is TGTGCCACCATGGACAGGGTACACGAGCAGTACTTC. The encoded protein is CATMDRVHEQYF.